This T cell receptor (beta chain) was recovered during a study of T cells after yellow fever vaccination (dated by TCRdb to about 2019). Notes on the research overall: The SMART-Seq v4 Ultra Low Input RNA kit was used to prepare libraries from fractions with low cell numbers. Blood was collected at multiple timepoints before and after primary and secondary immunization, and bulk PBMC replicates and cell subsets were isolated. Bulk TCR alpha and beta repertoires were sequenced longitudinally to track T-cell clones before and after primary and booster YFV17D yellow fever vaccination. Two healthy male donors, one aged 18 to 30 and one aged 30 to 40 years, made up the cohort.

Points the paper makes about the study in general: After the booster, most of the clones that had expanded following primary vaccination were detected again (roughly 97% of CD4 and roughly 90% of CD8), which suggests that memory was broadly maintained. The secondary T-cell response was weaker than the primary response but faster, peaking on day 5 instead of day 15. A small fraction of clonotypes showed up in both the CD4 and CD8 compartments, probably as a result of convergent recombination. Computational filtering was required because FACS-sorted repertoires could contain abundant contaminating clonotypes from the bulk population. Only a couple of donors were included in the study, so the extent to which the findings can be generalized is limited.

TCR cDNA was synthesized by 5'RACE template switching, through which a universal primer site and unique molecular identifiers were introduced. cDNA synthesis was primed from both the TCR alpha and TCR beta constant segments. Two PCR steps were used to amplify libraries, with sample barcodes and sequencing adapters being added in the second step. Libraries were sequenced on Illumina HiSeq 2500 (2x100 bp) or NovaSeq (2x150 bp). The study's own analysis went as follows. Reads were demultiplexed and collapsed into UMI consensus sequences with MIGEC, and V(D)J alignment was performed with MiXCR. Using edgeR on replicate PBMC samples, clonotypes were called vaccine-responding if FDR was below 0.01 and the log2 fold change was above 5 up to day 15. Each bulk clonotype received a CD4 or CD8 identity based on whether the sequenced CD4 or CD8 repertoire contained that clonotype at higher abundance. The public reads were reprocessed in TCRdb via fastp at Q25 and MiXCR, keeping in-frame beta chains. Under each unique CDR3 protein, matching rows form one entry showing the most common genes and DNA. The V and J calls come from TCRdb's annotation, not from the publication. This sample lists about 630,000 distinct CDR3 sequences; over 9% were detected once. About 15% of the sample lies in the top ten.

CDR1 and CDR2 are drawn from the germline V gene (reference sequence): LGHDT, YNNKEL. V trim: 1 base; J trim: 6 bases; unmatched bases: 5. The CDR3 covers 15 residues, taking in both the cysteine and the phenylalanine. The only DNA kept is the CDR3, 45 bases in frame from the first base. As regards this clonotype: Which antigen it targets is not known. Base qualities are missing; no much larger clone stands one base away.

The treatment or condition label of this sample denotes: live attenuated yellow fever vaccine strain. At each blood-draw timepoint, two biological replicates of bulk PBMCs were collected. PBMCs were isolated from peripheral blood using a standard Ficoll-Paque protocol. TriZol was used to extract RNA from bulk PBMCs, CD4 and CD8 fractions, and dextramer-positive and dextramer-negative fractions. This receptor was taken from a man younger than 45 who received the YFV17D yellow fever vaccine. Source: PBMCs, taken on the day of the yellow fever booster vaccination. The V gene is TRBV3-1 and the J gene is TRBJ2-3, and 9 bases in between align with TRBD2. The DNA reads as follows: TGTGCCAGCAGCCAAGTTAGCGGGAGTTTGGATACGCAGTATTTT. Its translation is CASSQVSGSLDTQYF.